This T cell receptor beta chain was retrieved from a study of naive and memory T cell subsets. Germline V gene data show CDR1 as MDHEN and CDR2 as SYDVKM. This CDR3 comprises 18 residues. V lost 5 bases to trimming and J lost 3 bases; unmatched junction nucleotides: 17. Study results and limitations: A few larger clonotypes appeared in naive repertoires, especially CD8, possibly memory cells re-expressing CD45RA.

This clonotype was counted a few times. Its matching antigen is unknown. Both TRBC1 and TRBC2 were covered by a beta constant-region primer of two equimolar oligonucleotides. Four rounds of PCR amplified the ligated cDNA using nested alpha and beta constant-region primers plus SP2. TCRdb redid the calling of the UMI-ligation and nested PCR reads with MiXCR, one entry per CDR3 protein. Among approximately 140,000 distinct CDR3 sequences listed, roughly 23% were seen once. The source is a human donor in good health. The sequenced sample consisted of naive CD4+ T cells from blood. This chain connects TRBV28 to TRBJ2-7, with 9 bases matching TRBD1. The CDR3 DNA reads TGTGCCAGCAGTCAAGGGACAGGGATTTTCAAGTCCCTCTACGAGCAGTACTTC. The encoded protein is CASSQGTGIFKSLYEQYF.